The T cell receptor beta chain under discussion was sequenced for a study of T cell repertoires in cytomegalovirus infection. Turning to the study itself: A matching HLA type, together with CMV infection, was signaled by public TCR beta signatures.

The germline V and J ends were trimmed by 3 bases and 9 bases, with 13 bases remaining between them. Per germline, CDR1 MDHEN and CDR2 SYDVKM. CDR3 length: 13 residues. General study results and limits: HLA-C-restricted CMV-specific TCR beta clonotypes were dominant in the ex vivo response.

Remarks on this clonotype: Antigen specificity is unknown.

TCRdb reprocessed the reads with MiXCR, giving one entry per CDR3 protein. The profile shows 150,000 to 200,000 distinct CDR3 sequences, 15% to 20% of them singletons. The sequencing sample was made of PBMCs. This TCR came from a human donor in good health (CMV status not recorded). Some clones in this sample may be carry-over from other donors' samples. The rearrangement uses TRBV28 and TRBJ2-3; D is uncertain. The CDR3 nucleotides read TGTGCCAGCAGTTTTGCGGCTGTCCACACGCAGTATTTT. Translation: CASSFAAVHTQYF.